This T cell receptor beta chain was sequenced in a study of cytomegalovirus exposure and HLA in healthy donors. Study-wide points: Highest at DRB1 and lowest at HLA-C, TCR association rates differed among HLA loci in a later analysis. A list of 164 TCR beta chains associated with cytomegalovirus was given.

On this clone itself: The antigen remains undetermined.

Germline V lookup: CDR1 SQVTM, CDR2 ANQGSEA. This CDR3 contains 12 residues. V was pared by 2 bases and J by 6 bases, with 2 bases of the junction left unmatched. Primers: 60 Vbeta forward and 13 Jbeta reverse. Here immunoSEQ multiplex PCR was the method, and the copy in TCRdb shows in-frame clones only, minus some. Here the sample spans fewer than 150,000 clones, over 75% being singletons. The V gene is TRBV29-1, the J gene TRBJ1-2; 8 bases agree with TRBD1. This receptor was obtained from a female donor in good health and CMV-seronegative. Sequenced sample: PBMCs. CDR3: CSVETGGNGYTF. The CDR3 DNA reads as TGCAGCGTTGAAACAGGGGGGAATGGCTACACCTTC. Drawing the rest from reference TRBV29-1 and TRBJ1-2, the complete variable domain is SAVISQKPSRDICQRGTSLTIQCQVDSQVTMMFWYRQQPGQSLTLIATANQGSEATYESGFVIDKFPISRPNLTFSTLTVSNMSPEDSSIYLCSVETGGNGYTFGSGTRLTVV.